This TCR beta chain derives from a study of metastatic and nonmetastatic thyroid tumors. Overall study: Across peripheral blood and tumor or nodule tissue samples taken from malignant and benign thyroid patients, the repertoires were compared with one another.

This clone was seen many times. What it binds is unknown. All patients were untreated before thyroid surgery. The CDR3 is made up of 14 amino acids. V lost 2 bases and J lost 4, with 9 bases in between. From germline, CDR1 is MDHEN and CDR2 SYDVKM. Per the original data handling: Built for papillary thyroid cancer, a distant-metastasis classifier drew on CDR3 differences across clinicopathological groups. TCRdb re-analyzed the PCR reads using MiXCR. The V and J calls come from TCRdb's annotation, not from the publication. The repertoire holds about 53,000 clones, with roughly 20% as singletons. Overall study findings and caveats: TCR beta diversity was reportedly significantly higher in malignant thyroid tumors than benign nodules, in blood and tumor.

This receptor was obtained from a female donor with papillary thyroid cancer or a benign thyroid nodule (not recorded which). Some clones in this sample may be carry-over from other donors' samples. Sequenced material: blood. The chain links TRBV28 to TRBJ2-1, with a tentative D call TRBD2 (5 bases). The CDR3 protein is CASSLTSGYNEQFF. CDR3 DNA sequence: TGTGCCAGCAGTTTAACCAGCGGATACAATGAGCAGTTCTTC.